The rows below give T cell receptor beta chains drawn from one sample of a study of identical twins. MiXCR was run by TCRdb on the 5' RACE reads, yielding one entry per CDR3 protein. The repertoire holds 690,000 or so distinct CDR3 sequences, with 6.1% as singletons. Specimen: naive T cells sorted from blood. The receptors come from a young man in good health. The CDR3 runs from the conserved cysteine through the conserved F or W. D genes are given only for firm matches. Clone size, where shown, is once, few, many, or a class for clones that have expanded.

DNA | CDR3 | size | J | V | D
TGTGCCAGCAGCACGGGACAGGGCCCCGAGCAGTACTTC | CASSTGQGPEQYF | few | TRBJ2-7 | TRBV7-6 | TRBD1
TGTGCCAGCAGTACAGACAGGCAAGAGACCCAGTACTTC | CASSTDRQETQYF | many | TRBJ2-5 | TRBV5-1 | -
TGTGCCAGTAGTATTAGGGGGGTCACTGAAGCTTTCTTT | CASSIRGVTEAFF | many | TRBJ1-1 | TRBV19 | -
TGCAGCGGAGGGCCCGTGAACATAGCTGAAGCTTTCTTT | CSGGPVNIAEAFF | many | TRBJ1-1 | TRBV29-1 | -
TGCGCCAGCAGCTGGGGACAGGGTCAAACCGGGGAGCTGTTTTTT | CASSWGQGQTGELFF | many | TRBJ2-2 | TRBV5-1 | TRBD1
TGTGCCAGCAAGCTGGCAGATACGCAGTATTTT | CASKLADTQYF | - | TRBJ2-3 | TRBV11-2 | -
TGTGCCAGCAGTTTATCGCCAGATGGCTACACCTTC | CASSLSPDGYTF | - | TRBJ1-2 | TRBV12-3/TRBV12-4 | -
TGTGCCAGCAGCTTAGGACTAGCGGGAGGGATCAACACCGGGGAGCTGTTTTTT | CASSLGLAGGINTGELFF | few | TRBJ2-2 | TRBV7-8 | TRBD2
TGCAGCGTTGTAGGACTCGCCACAGATACGCAGTATTTT | CSVVGLATDTQYF | few | TRBJ2-3 | TRBV29-1 | -
TGTGCCAGCAGCTTAGTAACGGGAGCAGAGCAGGAGACCCAGTACTTC | CASSLVTGAEQETQYF | many | TRBJ2-5 | TRBV11-2 | -
TGCAGCGTTAAAATGAGGGGCTACACCTTC | CSVKMRGYTF | many | TRBJ1-2 | TRBV29-1 | -
TGTGCCAGCAGCTCTGCTTTGAAAGACACCAAAGGCCCAGATACGCAGTATTTT | CASSSALKDTKGPDTQYF | - | TRBJ2-3 | TRBV11-1 | -
TGTGCCACCAGCCCTCTCCAAGAGACCCAGTACTTC | CATSPLQETQYF | few | TRBJ2-5 | TRBV28 | -
TGCAGTGCTAGACCAAGGGGATGGGAAAACAATGAGCAGTTCTTC | CSARPRGWENNEQFF | many | TRBJ2-1 | TRBV20-1 | -
TGTGCCAGCAGCCTAAGGGGGGGCGGAGCGTCCCAAGAGACCCAGTACTTC | CASSLRGGGASQETQYF | few | TRBJ2-5 | TRBV7-9 | -
TGTGCCAGCAGGTCGCCAGGACAAGAGACCCAGTACTTC | CASRSPGQETQYF | many | TRBJ2-5 | TRBV6-1 | -
TGCAGCGTTCTTAGAACAGATACGCAGTATTTT | CSVLRTDTQYF | many | TRBJ2-3 | TRBV29-1 | -
TGTGCCAGCAGCAGACAGGGACGGCCCGAAGCTTTCTTT | CASSRQGRPEAFF | many | TRBJ1-1 | TRBV12-3/TRBV12-4 | TRBD1
TGTGCCAGCAGTCCCTATAGCGGCACAGATACGCAGTATTTT | CASSPYSGTDTQYF | many | TRBJ2-3 | TRBV27 | -
TGTGCCAGCAGTTTTCCGATGAACACTGAAGCTTTCTTT | CASSFPMNTEAFF | many | TRBJ1-1 | TRBV28 | -
TGCGCCAGCAGCCGGCGGACAGGCCAAAGTATCTCTGGAAACACCATATATTTT | CASSRRTGQSISGNTIYF | many | TRBJ1-3 | TRBV5-1 | TRBD1
TGTGCCAGCAGCTGGCGGGAGTACACAGATACGCAGTATTTT | CASSWREYTDTQYF | - | TRBJ2-3 | TRBV5-5 | TRBD2
TGCAGTGCTAAAGACCCTAGCGGGAAGGAGACCCAGTACTTC | CSAKDPSGKETQYF | - | TRBJ2-5 | TRBV20-1 | TRBD2
TGTGCCAGCAGTTTAGGGGGCGCGATGATTGAAGCTTTCTTT | CASSLGGAMIEAFF | many | TRBJ1-1 | TRBV27 | -
TGTGCCAGCAGTTCCCCCCGGGGAGTAGCGGGACGGGAGCAGTTCTTC | CASSSPRGVAGREQFF | many | TRBJ2-1 | TRBV27 | TRBD2
TGTGCCAGCAGCGTAGGGGCTAGCGAGGAGCAGTTCTTC | CASSVGASEEQFF | - | TRBJ2-1 | TRBV7-9 | -
TGCGCCAGCAGCCCGCTTCAGTCCGGGACTAGCGCCAATGAGCAGTTCTTC | CASSPLQSGTSANEQFF | many | TRBJ2-1 | TRBV5-1 | TRBD2
TGCAGTGCTTCTATTTTGGCGGGAGCTAACATCAGCACAGATACGCAGTATTTT | CSASILAGANISTDTQYF | many | TRBJ2-3 | TRBV20-1 | TRBD2
TGCAGCGTTTTGGGACAGGACACATCCTACGAGCAGTACTTC | CSVLGQDTSYEQYF | - | TRBJ2-7 | TRBV29-1 | TRBD1
TGCAGTGCCTCCTTGTCCGGCCGTTCACCCCTCCACTTT | CSASLSGRSPLHF | many | TRBJ1-6 | TRBV20-1 | -
TGTGCCATCAGTGAACAGTCTGGGGCCAACGTCCTGACTTTC | CAISEQSGANVLTF | - | TRBJ2-6 | TRBV10-3 | -
TGCAGTGCTAGAAAGGAAGGGGAGCTGTTTTTT | CSARKEGELFF | - | TRBJ2-2 | TRBV20-1 | -
TGTGCCAGCAACGTAGGGGCTGTCAATGAGCAGTTCTTC | CASNVGAVNEQFF | - | TRBJ2-1 | TRBV6-2/TRBV6-3 | -
TGTGCCAGCAGTCTCCATACAGTTAGCGGGAGTGAAAATGAGCAGTTCTTC | CASSLHTVSGSENEQFF | many | TRBJ2-1 | TRBV27 | TRBD2
TGCGCCAGCAGCTTACTGAATATCCAAGAGACCCAGTACTTC | CASSLLNIQETQYF | - | TRBJ2-5 | TRBV5-1 | -
TGTGCCAGCAGTTACACTCGTGATTCGCGAGAGACCCAGTACTTC | CASSYTRDSRETQYF | many | TRBJ2-5 | TRBV6-5 | -
TGTGCCAGCAGCCCTCGACAGAATGAGCAGTTCTTC | CASSPRQNEQFF | many | TRBJ2-1 | TRBV5-6 | -
TGTGCCAGCAGTTTATCTTTGGGGGGGCTATCCTACAATGAGCAGTTCTTC | CASSLSLGGLSYNEQFF | many | TRBJ2-1 | TRBV27 | -
TGTGCCAGCAGTTATAGACAGGGTGGGAGCTCCTACGAGCAGTACTTC | CASSYRQGGSSYEQYF | - | TRBJ2-7 | TRBV6-5 | TRBD1
TGTGCCAGCAGTTACCTGGGGGGCGCCTCCTATAATTCACCCCTCCACTTT | CASSYLGGASYNSPLHF | many | TRBJ1-6 | TRBV6-5 | -
TGTGCCTGGACCCCAGGGACCCCTGGAAGGTATCGCTACACCTTC | CAWTPGTPGRYRYTF | few | TRBJ1-2 | TRBV30 | -
TGCAGCGTTGCCGCGTTTACCTCCTACGAGCAGTACTTC | CSVAAFTSYEQYF | - | TRBJ2-7 | TRBV29-1 | -
TGCGCCAGCAGCCAAGATTCTTTCGGGATCGAGCAGTTCTTC | CASSQDSFGIEQFF | many | TRBJ2-1 | TRBV4-3 | -